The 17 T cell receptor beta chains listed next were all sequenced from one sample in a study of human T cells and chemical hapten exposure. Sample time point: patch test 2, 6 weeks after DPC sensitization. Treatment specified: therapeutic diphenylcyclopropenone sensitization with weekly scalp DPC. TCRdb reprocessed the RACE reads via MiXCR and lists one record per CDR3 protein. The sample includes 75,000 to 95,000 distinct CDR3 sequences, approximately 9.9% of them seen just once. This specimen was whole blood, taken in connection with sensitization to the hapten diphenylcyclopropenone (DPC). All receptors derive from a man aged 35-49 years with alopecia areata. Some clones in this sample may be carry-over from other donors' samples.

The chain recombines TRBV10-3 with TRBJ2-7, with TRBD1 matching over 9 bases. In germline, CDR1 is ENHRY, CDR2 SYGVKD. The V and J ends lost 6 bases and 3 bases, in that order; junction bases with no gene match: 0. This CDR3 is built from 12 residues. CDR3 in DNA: TGTGCCATCAGGGACAGGGGCTACGAGCAGTACTTC. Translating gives CAIRDRGYEQYF.

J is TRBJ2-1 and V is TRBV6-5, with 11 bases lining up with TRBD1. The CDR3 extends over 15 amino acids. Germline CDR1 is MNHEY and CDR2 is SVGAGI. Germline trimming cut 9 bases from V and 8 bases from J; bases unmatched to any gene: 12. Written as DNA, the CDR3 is TGTGCCAGGACGTTCGGGACAGGGGGAGAGGATGAGCAGTTCTTC. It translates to CARTFGTGGEDEQFF.

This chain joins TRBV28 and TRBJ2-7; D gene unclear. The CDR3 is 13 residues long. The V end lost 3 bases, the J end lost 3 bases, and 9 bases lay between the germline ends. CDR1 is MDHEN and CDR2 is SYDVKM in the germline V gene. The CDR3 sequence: CASSFTEFYEQYF. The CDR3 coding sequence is TGTGCCAGCAGTTTCACTGAATTCTACGAGCAGTACTTC. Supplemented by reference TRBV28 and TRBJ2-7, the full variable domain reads DVKVTQSSRYLVKRTGEKVFLECVQDMDHENMFWYRQDPGLGLRLIYFSYDVKMKEKGDIPEGYSVSREKKERFSLILESASTNQTSMYLCASSFTEFYEQYFGPGTRLTVT.

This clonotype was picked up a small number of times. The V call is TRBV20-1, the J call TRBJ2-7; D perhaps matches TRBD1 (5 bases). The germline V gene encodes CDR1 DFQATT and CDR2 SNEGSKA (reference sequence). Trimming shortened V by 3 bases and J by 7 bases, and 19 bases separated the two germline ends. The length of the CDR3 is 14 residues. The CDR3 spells CSARLGHRPGEQYV. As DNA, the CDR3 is TGCAGTGCTAGGCTCGGACATCGCCCCGGGGAGCAGTACGTC.

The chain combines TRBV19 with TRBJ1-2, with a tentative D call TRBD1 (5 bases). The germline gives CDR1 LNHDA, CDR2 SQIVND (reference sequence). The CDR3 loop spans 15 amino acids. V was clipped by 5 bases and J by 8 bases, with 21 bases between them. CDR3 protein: CASSGQGNLLRGYTF. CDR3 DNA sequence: TGTGCCAGTAGTGGTCAGGGTAATCTTTTGAGAGGCTACACCTTC. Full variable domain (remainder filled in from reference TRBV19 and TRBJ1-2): DGGITQSPKYLFRKEGQNVTLSCEQNLNHDAMYWYRQDPGQGLRLIYYSQIVNDFQKGDIAEGYSVSREKKESFPLTVTSAQKNPTAFYLCASSGQGNLLRGYTFGSGTRLTVV.

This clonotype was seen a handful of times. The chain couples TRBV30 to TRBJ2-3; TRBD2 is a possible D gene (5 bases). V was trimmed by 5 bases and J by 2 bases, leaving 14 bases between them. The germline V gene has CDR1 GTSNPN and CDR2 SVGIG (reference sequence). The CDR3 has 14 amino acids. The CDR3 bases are TGTGCCTGGTCCGGGATAACCATCACAGATACGCAGTATTTT. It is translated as CAWSGITITDTQYF. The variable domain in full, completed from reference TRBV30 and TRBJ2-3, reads SQTIHQWPATLVQPVGSPLSLECTVEGTSNPNLYWYRQAAGRGLQLLFYSVGIGQISSEVPQNLSASRPQDRQFILSSKKLLLSDSGFYLCAWSGITITDTQYFGPGTRLTVL.

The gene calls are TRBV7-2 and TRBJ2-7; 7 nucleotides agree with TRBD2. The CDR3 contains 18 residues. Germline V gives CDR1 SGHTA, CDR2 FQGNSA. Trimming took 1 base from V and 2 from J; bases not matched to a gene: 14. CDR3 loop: CASSLDPPRGGKTYEQYF. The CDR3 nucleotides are TGTGCCAGCAGCTTAGATCCGCCGCGGGGAGGGAAGACCTACGAGCAGTACTTC.

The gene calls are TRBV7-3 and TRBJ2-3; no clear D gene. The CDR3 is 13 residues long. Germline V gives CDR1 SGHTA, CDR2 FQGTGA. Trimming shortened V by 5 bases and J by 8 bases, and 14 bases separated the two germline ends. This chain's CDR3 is CASSPSGVGTQYF. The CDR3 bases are TGTGCCAGCAGCCCAAGTGGCGTGGGTACGCAGTATTTT.

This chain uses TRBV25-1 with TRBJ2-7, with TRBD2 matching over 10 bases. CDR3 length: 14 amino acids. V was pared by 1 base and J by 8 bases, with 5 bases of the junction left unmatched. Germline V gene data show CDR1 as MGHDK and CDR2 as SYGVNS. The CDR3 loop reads CASSESRTSGKQYF. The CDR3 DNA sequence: TGTGCCAGCAGTGAATCCAGGACTAGCGGAAAGCAGTACTTC.

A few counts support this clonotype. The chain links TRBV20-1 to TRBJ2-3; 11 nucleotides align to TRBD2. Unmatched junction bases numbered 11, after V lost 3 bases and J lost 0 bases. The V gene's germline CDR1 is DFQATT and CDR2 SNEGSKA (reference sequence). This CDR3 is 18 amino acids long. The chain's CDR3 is CSASHQGLAESSTDTQYF. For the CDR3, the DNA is TGCAGTGCTAGTCACCAGGGACTAGCGGAGTCCAGCACAGATACGCAGTATTTT.

Here the CDR3 DNA reads TGCAGCGTAACGGACAGGAACACTGAAGCTTTCTTT. This encodes CSVTDRNTEAFF. The rearrangement uses TRBV29-1 and TRBJ1-1; possibly TRBD1 for D (6 bases). This CDR3 is 12 amino acids long. The germline V gene encodes CDR1 SQVTM and CDR2 ANQGSEA. The V end was cut by 6 bases, the J end by 1 base, with 9 bases between.

CDR3 loop: CASSPRTDPVEQFF. The CDR3 bases are TGTGCCAGCAGCCCGAGGACCGACCCCGTTGAGCAGTTCTTC. V usage is TRBV5-6 and J usage is TRBJ2-1; D ambiguous. This CDR3 has 14 residues. Germline V gene lookup returns CDR1 SGHDT and CDR2 YYEEEE. Trimming took 4 bases from V and 9 from J, leaving 17 bases between them.

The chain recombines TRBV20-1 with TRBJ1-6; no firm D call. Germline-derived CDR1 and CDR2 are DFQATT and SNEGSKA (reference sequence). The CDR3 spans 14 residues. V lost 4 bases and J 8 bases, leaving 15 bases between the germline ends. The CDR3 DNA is TGCAGTGCTACTTCGGGGTACCCTCATTCACCCCTCCACTTT. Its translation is CSATSGYPHSPLHF.

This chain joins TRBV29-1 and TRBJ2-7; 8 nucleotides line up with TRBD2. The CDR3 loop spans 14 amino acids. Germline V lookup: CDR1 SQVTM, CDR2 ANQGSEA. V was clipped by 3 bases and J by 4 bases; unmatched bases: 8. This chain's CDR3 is CSVDRGPGGYEQYF. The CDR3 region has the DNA TGCAGCGTTGACAGGGGACCGGGGGGGTACGAGCAGTACTTC.

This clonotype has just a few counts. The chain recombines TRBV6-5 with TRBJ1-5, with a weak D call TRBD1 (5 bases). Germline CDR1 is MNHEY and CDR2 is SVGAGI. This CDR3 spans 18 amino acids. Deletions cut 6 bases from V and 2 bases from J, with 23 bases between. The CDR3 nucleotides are TGTGCCAGCAGCCTCGGGAGCGCAGGGTTTTATGGCAATCAGCCCCAGCATTTT. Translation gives CASSLGSAGFYGNQPQHF.

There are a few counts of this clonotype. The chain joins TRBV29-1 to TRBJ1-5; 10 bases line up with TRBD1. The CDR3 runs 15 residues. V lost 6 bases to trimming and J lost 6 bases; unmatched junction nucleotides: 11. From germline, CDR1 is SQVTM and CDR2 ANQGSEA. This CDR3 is CSVSGTGTGAQPQHF. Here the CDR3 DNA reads TGCAGCGTCTCTGGTACCGGGACAGGGGCTCAGCCCCAGCATTTT.

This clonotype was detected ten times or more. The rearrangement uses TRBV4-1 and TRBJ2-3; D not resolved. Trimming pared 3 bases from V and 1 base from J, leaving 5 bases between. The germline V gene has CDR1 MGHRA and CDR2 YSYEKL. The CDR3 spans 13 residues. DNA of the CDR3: TGCGCCAGCAGCCACGGCCGCACAGATACGCAGTATTTT. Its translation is CASSHGRTDTQYF.